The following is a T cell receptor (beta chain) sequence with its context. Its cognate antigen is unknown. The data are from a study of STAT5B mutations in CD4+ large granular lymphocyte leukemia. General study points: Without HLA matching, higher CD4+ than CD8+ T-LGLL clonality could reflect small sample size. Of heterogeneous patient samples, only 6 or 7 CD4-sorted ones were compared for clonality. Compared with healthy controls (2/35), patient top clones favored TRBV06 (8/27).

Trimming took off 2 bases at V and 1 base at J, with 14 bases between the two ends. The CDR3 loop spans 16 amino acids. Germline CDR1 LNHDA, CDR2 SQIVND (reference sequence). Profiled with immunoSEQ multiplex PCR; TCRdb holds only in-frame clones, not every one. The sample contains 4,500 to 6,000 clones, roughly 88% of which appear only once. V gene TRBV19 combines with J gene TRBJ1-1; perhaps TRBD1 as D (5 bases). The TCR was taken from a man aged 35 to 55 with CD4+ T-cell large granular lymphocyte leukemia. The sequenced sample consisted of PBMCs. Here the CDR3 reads CASSIFMGGTNTEAFF. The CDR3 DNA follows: TGTGCCAGTAGTATATTCATGGGGGGGACGAACACTGAAGCTTTCTTT.